The TCR beta chain described here comes from a study of T-cell reconstitution after alpha-beta-depleted transplantation in children. The library targeted TCRbeta and was prepared with unique molecular identifiers. TCRdb reprocessed the PCR reads with MiXCR, giving one entry per CDR3 protein. The sample yields hundreds of thousands of distinct CDR3 sequences, about an eighth seen once. Trimming removed 4 bases at V and 4 bases at J, with 19 bases between. Per the germline V gene, CDR1 is LGHNA and CDR2 is YSLEER. The CDR3 loop spans 16 amino acids. In this sample, this clonotype turned up a few times. This specimen consisted of PBMCs, obtained from the stem cell graft. This chain links TRBV4-3 with TRBJ1-1; maybe TRBD1 (6 bases). The TCR sequence derives from a human donor who donated a stem cell graft to a child with Fanconi anemia. The CDR3, as DNA: TGCGCCAGCAGCCTCACACCGCGGCAGGGGCTCACTGAAGCTTTCTTT. It encodes CASSLTPRQGLTEAFF.